Sequencing of this T cell receptor beta chain was carried out in a study of T cells in Graves' hyperthyroidism and ophthalmopathy. V was clipped by 4 bases and J by 9 bases; unmatched bases: 14. Germline CDR1 reads SGHTA; CDR2 reads FQGNSA. This CDR3 spans 16 amino acids. Each diagnosis drew on symptoms, thyroxine, TRAb, thyroid ultrasound and orbital computed tomography findings. 10 ml of fresh peripheral blood supplied the PBMCs. This clonotype was picked up a small number of times. Its antigen is undetermined. Findings of the study overall: Blood also carried most thyroid clonotypes expanded above 0.001.

TCR beta CDR3 sequences were amplified from RNA transcripts. First-round RT-PCR with HTBI primers amplified the TCR CDR3 region. One entry per CDR3 protein, called by TCRdb with MiXCR from the multiplex PCR reads. This sample has 360,000 or so distinct CDR3 sequences, with nearly 15% found just once. This receptor was obtained from a woman aged 60 to 75 with Graves' ophthalmopathy. Sequenced sample: blood. This chain connects TRBV7-2 to TRBJ2-1; 8 bases map to TRBD2. The CDR3 coding sequence is TGTGCCAGCAGCTCAGGTCCGCGGGCGGGGGGAGGTGAGCAGTTCTTC. Its translation: CASSSGPRAGGGEQFF.